These T cell receptor beta chains were read from a single sample in a study of control samples from healthy donors and cancer patients. Profiled with immunoSEQ multiplex PCR; TCRdb holds only in-frame clones, not every one. The data contain tens of thousands of clones, approximately 89% of them singletons. Sequenced input: PBMCs. These TCRs come from a man in his forties with colorectal cancer. Both conserved end residues are part of each CDR3. The D gene is left open where the match is weak. Clone size is shown for a subset of rows, as once, few, many or a class of expanded clone.

J gene | V gene | D gene | CDR3 length | clone size | CDR3 DNA | CDR3 protein
TRBJ2-4 | TRBV27 | TRBD1 | 14 | once | TGTGCCAGCAGTAACCGACAGGGGAAAAACATTCAGTACTTC | CASSNRQGKNIQYF
TRBJ2-5 | TRBV2 | . | 11 | few | TGTGCCAGCAGTGAGTTAGAGACCCAGTACTTC | CASSELETQYF
TRBJ2-4 | TRBV7-2 | . | 15 | . | TGTGCCAGCAGCATCGGAGTTATAGCCAAAAACATTCAGTACTTC | CASSIGVIAKNIQYF
TRBJ1-1 | TRBV5-1 | . | 14 | . | TGCGCCAGCAGCTTGGGGGCGGTGAACACTGAAGCTTTCTTT | CASSLGAVNTEAFF
TRBJ1-5 | TRBV18 | . | 13 | few | TGTGCCAGCTCACCGCAGGGGAATCAGCCCCAGCATTTT | CASSPQGNQPQHF
TRBJ1-1 | TRBV27 | . | 13 | . | TGTGCCAGCAGTGGACAGATGAACACTGAAGCTTTCTTT | CASSGQMNTEAFF
TRBJ1-1 | TRBV7-2 | . | 14 | . | TGTGCCAGCAGCTTAGCTTGGGCCCCGCGGGAAGCTTTCTTT | CASSLAWAPREAFF
TRBJ2-3 | TRBV6-2/TRBV6-3 | TRBD1 | 15 | . | TGTGCCAGCAGTCATTCGGACAGGGACGCAGATACGCAGTATTTT | CASSHSDRDADTQYF
TRBJ1-1 | TRBV19 | . | 12 | . | TGTGCCAGTAGTTTAACAGGGACTGAAGCTTTCTTT | CASSLTGTEAFF
TRBJ2-5 | TRBV7-2 | TRBD2 | 18 | few | TGTGCCAGCAGCTTAGGGGTAGCGGCTAGCGGGAGTAGAGAGACCCAGTACTTC | CASSLGVAASGSRETQYF
TRBJ2-7 | TRBV5-1 | . | 15 | . | TGCGCCAGCAGTTTATCACCGGGACACGGCGACGAGCAGTACTTC | CASSLSPGHGDEQYF
TRBJ2-3 | TRBV2 | TRBD2 | 14 | . | TGTGCCAGGGCTAGCGGTACTAGCACAGATACGCAGTATTTT | CARASGTSTDTQYF
TRBJ1-5 | TRBV27 | . | 14 | . | TGTGCCAGCAGTTTAGGGGCAGCTTATCAGCCCCAGCATTTT | CASSLGAAYQPQHF
TRBJ2-7 | TRBV12-3/TRBV12-4 | . | 11 | . | TGTGCCAGCAGCCGCGGTTACGAGCAGTACTTC | CASSRGYEQYF
TRBJ2-7 | TRBV9 | . | 13 | . | TGTGCCAGCAGTACAGGGAACTCCTACGAGCAGTACTTC | CASSTGNSYEQYF
TRBJ1-1 | TRBV3-1/TRBV3-2 | . | 12 | . | TGTGCCAGCAGCCAATCCATTACTGAAGCTTTCTTT | CASSQSITEAFF
TRBJ1-1 | TRBV10-1 | . | 15 | medium-sized | TGCGCCAGCAGTGAGTTTGCCTCCACGGGGACTGAAGCTTTCTTT | CASSEFASTGTEAFF
TRBJ2-7 | TRBV19 | TRBD1 | 15 | . | TGTGCCAGTGGTTGGGCCGCGGGACAGGGCTACGAGCAGTACTTC | CASGWAAGQGYEQYF
TRBJ2-1 | TRBV7-6 | TRBD2 | 16 | . | TGTGCCAGCAGCCTCTGGGTTAGCGGGAGATCTGGCGAGCAGTTCTTC | CASSLWVSGRSGEQFF
TRBJ1-2 | TRBV4-3 | TRBD1 | 15 | . | TGCGCCAGCAGCCACCTAGGGGGCGGAAGCTATGGCTACACCTTC | CASSHLGGGSYGYTF
TRBJ1-1 | TRBV11-2 | . | 14 | . | TGTGCCAGCAGCTTAGTACGGGAGGACACTGAAGCTTTCTTT | CASSLVREDTEAFF
TRBJ1-2 | TRBV18 | . | 16 | . | TGTGCCAGCTCACCATCGGTCAGCGGGAGCAACTATGGCTACACCTTC | CASSPSVSGSNYGYTF
TRBJ2-5 | TRBV19 | . | 14 | . | TGTGCCAGTAGGCCCGACCGGGAGTGGGGGACCCAGTACTTC | CASRPDREWGTQYF